This is a list of T cell receptor beta chains from one sample in a study of beta chain features in type 1 diabetes. Measured with immunoSEQ multiplex PCR; TCRdb has only the in-frame clones, and not every one. The sample has 600,000 or so clones, 9.5% to 15% seen once. Sequenced input: naive CD4+ T cells from blood. The receptors come from a man younger than 45 with type 1 diabetes. Each CDR3 is given with its conserved first and last residue.

v_call cdr3_aa
TRBV7-2 CASSFLQGGFGSYEQYF
TRBV6-6 CASRATGPYGYTF
TRBV10-1 CASSESDRVHEQYF
TRBV4-3 CASSQDLFGAETQYF
TRBV5-4 CASSIQGVNTEAFF
TRBV19 CASSSKQATDTQYF
TRBV25-1 CASSEWAGGPLYGYTF
TRBV29-1 CSAPSTGNTEAFF
TRBV7-2 CASSWANGKLFF
TRBV19 CASSRLAYNEQFF
TRBV11-2 CASSPSGLETQYF
TRBV7-2 CASSLKGSISNYGYTF
TRBV10-3 CAITDGLQETQYF
TRBV10-1 CASSDRSSGANVLTF
TRBV27 CASSRPTGINTGELFF
TRBV7-9 CASSSTTAYGYTF
TRBV18 CASSQGAVDQPQHF
TRBV19 CASSPRRDEQFF
TRBV14 CASSQVGGANTEAFF
TRBV6-5 CASARTYQETQYF
TRBV7-2 CASGSSYYNSPLHF
TRBV6-1 CASSEYFGTGAWGYTF
TRBV7-6 CASSSYQGVYEQYF
TRBV7-2 CASSFSETGSTEAFF
TRBV20-1 CSARQPEKLFF
TRBV7-9 CASSPPGGPSTGELFF